Following are 32 T cell receptor beta chains from one sample sequenced in a study of cytomegalovirus exposure and HLA in healthy donors. PCR primers comprised 60 Vbeta and 13 Jbeta primers. Assay: immunoSEQ multiplex PCR; the TCRdb copy retains only in-frame clones and omits some. This repertoire shows some 200,000 clones, over 65% found once; its top ten account for 0.6% to 0.65%. The material sequenced was PBMCs. The source is a man between 18 and 29 years old in good health and CMV-seronegative.

In regard to this clone: Distinct nucleotide sequences in the sample also encode this CDR3. The V gene is TRBV29-1, the J gene TRBJ2-3; maybe TRBD1 (5 bases). The CDR3 consists of 13 residues. V was clipped by 2 bases and J by 6 bases, with 12 bases between them. Germline CDR1 and CDR2: SQVTM and ANQGSEA. The CDR3 DNA sequence: TGCAGCGTTGAATTAGGGGCGTCGGATACGCAGTATTTT. The encoded protein is CSVELGASDTQYF.

V usage is TRBV11-2 and J usage is TRBJ2-5, with D possibly TRBD2 on 6 matching bases. Per germline, CDR1 SGHAT and CDR2 FQNNGV. The V end was cut by 5 bases, the J end by 1 base, with 11 bases between. This CDR3 spans 14 amino acids. CDR3 DNA: TGTGCCAGCAGCCCTCGGGAGCCCCAAGAGACCCAGTACTTC. Protein product: CASSPREPQETQYF.

The chain combines TRBV9 with TRBJ2-1; D unclear. CDR1 SGDLS and CDR2 YYNGEE come from the germline V gene. V lost 4 bases and J lost 0, with 11 bases in between. The CDR3 has 15 residues. Here the CDR3 DNA reads TGTGCCAGCAGCCCAGAGGTAAGCTCCTACAATGAGCAGTTCTTC. Amino acids: CASSPEVSSYNEQFF.

The chain links TRBV10-1 to TRBJ2-1; TRBD1 agrees at 7 bases. This CDR3 has 13 residues. V dropped 2 bases and J dropped 5; count of bases not matched to a gene: 0. CDR1 is WNHNN, CDR2 SYGVQD, per germline (reference sequence). The CDR3: CASSETGDNEQFF. The CDR3 region has the DNA TGCGCCAGCAGTGAGACAGGGGACAATGAGCAGTTCTTC.

This rearrangement joins TRBV18 to TRBJ2-4; 7 positions match TRBD1. V trimming: 4 bases; J trimming: 5 bases; junction bases outside the gene matches: 2. Per the germline V gene, CDR1 is KGHSH and CDR2 is LQKENI. This CDR3 is 13 amino acids long. CDR3 amino acids: CASSRGQENIQYF. CDR3 nucleotides: TGTGCCAGCTCACGAGGACAGGAAAACATTCAGTACTTC.

The chain joins TRBV11-1 to TRBJ2-7; 10 nucleotides align to TRBD1. V lost 4 bases, J lost 5 bases, and 8 bases stayed unmatched. The CDR3 extends over 15 amino acids. The germline gives CDR1 SGHAT, CDR2 FQDESV (reference sequence). The CDR3 DNA is TGTGCCAGCAGCTCACCGGGACAGGGGATCAACGAGCAGTACTTC. Amino acids: CASSSPGQGINEQYF.

The chain uses TRBV6-1 and TRBJ2-1; D not certain. The V gene lost 1 base and the J gene lost 12 bases, with 7 bases spanning the gap. This CDR3 is built from 11 residues. CDR1 and CDR2 from the germline V gene are MNHNS and SASEGT. The CDR3 DNA is TGTGCCAGCAGTGAAGGCCCGAGGCAGTTCTTC. This encodes CASSEGPRQFF.

The chain links TRBV5-4 to TRBJ1-1, with TRBD1 matching over 7 bases. CDR1 is SGHNT, CDR2 YYREEE, per germline (reference sequence). The CDR3 extends over 17 amino acids. The trim removed 0 bases at V and 0 bases at J, leaving 8 bases unmatched. In DNA form, the CDR3 reads TGTGCCAGCAGCTTGGCCTTAGGGGGCGCCATGAACACTGAAGCTTTCTTT. Its translation is CASSLALGGAMNTEAFF.

V is TRBV6-4 and J is TRBJ2-1; D might be TRBD2 (5 bases). The V gene's germline CDR1 is MRHNA and CDR2 SNTAGT. CDR3 length equals 12 residues. V was pared by 9 bases and J by 5 bases, with 11 bases between. The CDR3 sequence: CASHPRDNEQFF. The DNA of the CDR3 is TGTGCCAGTCATCCGAGGGACAATGAGCAGTTCTTC.

The table lists this clone with a few counts. The V and J genes are TRBV6-5 and TRBJ1-5; maybe TRBD1 (5 bases). The CDR3 covers 13 residues. The germline V gene has CDR1 MNHEY and CDR2 SVGAGI. V was cut by 9 bases and J by 3 bases, with 12 bases left in between. CDR3 sequence reads: CASSGLYNQPQHF. The CDR3 nucleotides are TGTGCCAGTTCGGGACTCTACAATCAGCCCCAGCATTTT.

The chain combines TRBV5-1 with TRBJ2-1, with a tentative D call TRBD1 (5 bases). V lost 0 bases and J 8 bases, leaving 15 bases between the germline ends. This CDR3 is 15 amino acids long. CDR1 and CDR2 (germline): SGHRS, YFSETQ. The CDR3: CASSLGPGQSDEQFF. CDR3 bases: TGCGCCAGCAGCTTGGGTCCAGGGCAGTCCGATGAGCAGTTCTTC.

This clone was counted between two and nine times. The rearrangement uses TRBV21-1 and TRBJ2-7; TRBD2, as called in the table, went unchecked against the DNA. TRBV21-1 is listed as a pseudogene. The CDR3 covers 15 residues. CDR3 sequence (DNA): TGTGCCAGCAGCCTTCGGAGGAGGTGGGCCTACGAGCAGTACTTC. Its translation is CASSLRRRWAYEQYF.

This clone turned up a few times. The chain carries TRBV30 and TRBJ1-6; D remains ambiguous. V shed 3 bases and J shed 9 bases, with 18 bases lying between them. Germline V lookup: CDR1 GTSNPN, CDR2 SVGIG (reference sequence). This CDR3 is 15 amino acids long. The CDR3, as DNA: TGTGCCTGGAGCGCTTCCCCAAGCGGCGGTTCACCCCTCCACTTT. It codes for CAWSASPSGGSPLHF.

The chain carries TRBV11-2 and TRBJ2-5; D might be TRBD2 (5 bases). The J call may be incorrect, as the DNA end agrees better with TRBJ2-7. The CDR3 is 15 residues long. Germline CDR1 SGHAT, CDR2 FQNNGV. CDR3 in amino acids: CASSLGLSRVYEQYF. The CDR3 DNA reads TGTGCCAGCAGCTTAGGACTAAGTCGTGTCTACGAGCAGTACTTC.

Only a few counts were recorded for this clone. The chain has TRBV7-9 and TRBJ2-4, with 10 positions matching TRBD1. After removal of 5 bases from V and 8 bases from J, the junction contained 6 bases not matched to a gene. The germline V gene encodes CDR1 SEHNR and CDR2 FQNEAQ (reference sequence). This CDR3 contains 14 residues. The DNA of the CDR3 is TGTGCCAGCAGCGTGACAGGGGGCGCGGACATTCAGTACTTC. Translating it yields CASSVTGGADIQYF. The full variable domain, completed using reference TRBV7-9 and TRBJ2-4, is DTGVSQNPRHKITKRGQNVTFRCDPISEHNRLYWYRQTLGQGPEFLTYFQNEAQLEKSRLLSDRFSAERPKGSFSTLEIQRTEQGDSAMYLCASSVTGGADIQYFGAGTRLSVL.

The count of this clone is one. V usage is TRBV5-1 and J usage is TRBJ2-1, with 8 bases that match TRBD1. The CDR3 runs to 15 residues. Per the germline V gene, CDR1 is SGHRS and CDR2 is YFSETQ. Unmatched junction bases numbered 6, after V lost 4 bases and J lost 3 bases. The DNA of the CDR3 is TGCGCCAGCAGCCCCAGGGGGCAGGTCTACAATGAGCAGTTCTTC. This sequence encodes CASSPRGQVYNEQFF.

This clone has a handful of counts. The chain uses TRBV6-5 and TRBJ2-7, with 10 bases aligning to TRBD2. This CDR3 is built from 12 residues. Losses at the gene ends were 6 bases for V and 12 bases for J; bases not matched to a gene: 8. Germline assignment: CDR1 MNHEY and CDR2 SVGAGI. The CDR3 region has the DNA TGTGCCAGCAGGTCCCTAGCGGGAGTTCCGTACTTC. This translates into CASRSLAGVPYF.

The CDR3 is CASSRGLAHYNEQFF. DNA for the CDR3: TGCGCCAGCAGCCGGGGACTAGCCCATTACAATGAGCAGTTCTTC. The chain joins TRBV10-1 to TRBJ2-1; TRBD2 matches at 9 bases. The V gene's germline CDR1 is WNHNN and CDR2 SYGVQD (reference sequence). The CDR3 sequence is 15 residues long. V dropped 6 bases and J dropped 4; count of bases not matched to a gene: 7.

The rearrangement joins TRBV29-1 to TRBJ2-7; 11 nucleotides match TRBD1. CDR1 is SQVTM, CDR2 ANQGSEA, per germline. The V gene end was trimmed by 5 bases and the J gene end by 4 bases; junction bases not matched to a gene: 7. CDR3 length: 14 residues. CDR3 bases: TGCAGCGTTCAACCGGGACAGGGGGGGTACGAGCAGTACTTC. Translation gives CSVQPGQGGYEQYF.

The chain's CDR3 is CASSFLRGASGANVLTF. CDR3 in DNA: TGTGCCAGCAGCTTCTTGCGGGGGGCCTCTGGGGCCAACGTCCTGACTTTC. The genes are TRBV7-2 and TRBJ2-6, with 8 bases fitting TRBD2. Trimming took 3 bases from V and 0 from J; bases not matched to a gene: 4. Germline V lookup: CDR1 SGHTA, CDR2 FQGNSA. The CDR3 has 17 residues.

This clone has only a few counts. The chain carries TRBV5-1 and TRBJ2-3, with D tentatively TRBD2 (5 bases). V lost 0 bases, J lost 0 bases, and 11 bases lay in between. CDR1 is SGHRS, CDR2 YFSETQ, per germline. The length of the CDR3 is 16 residues. The CDR3 sequence: CASSLGGSTSTDTQYF. DNA for the CDR3: TGCGCCAGCAGCTTGGGTGGGAGTACGAGCACAGATACGCAGTATTTT.

V is TRBV6-4 and J is TRBJ1-5, with a tentative D call TRBD1 (5 bases). V shed 4 bases and J shed 4 bases, with 8 bases lying between them. Germline V CDR1 and CDR2: MRHNA, SNTAGT. This CDR3 is built from 13 residues. CDR3 sequence (DNA): TGTGCCAGCAGTGCCGACAGTAATCAGCCCCAGCATTTT. As protein: CASSADSNQPQHF.

The sample holds one count of this clone. V gene TRBV4-1 combines with J gene TRBJ2-1; 7 positions agree with TRBD2. This CDR3 contains 16 residues. Germline V gene lookup returns CDR1 MGHRA and CDR2 YSYEKL. V trimming: 4 bases; J trimming: 4 bases; junction bases outside the gene matches: 10. CDR3 nucleotides: TGCGCCAGCAGCCCAAACCCTAGCGGAGCTTACAATGAGCAGTTCTTC. It encodes CASSPNPSGAYNEQFF.

This sequence joins TRBV7-3 and TRBJ1-1; 9 positions agree with TRBD1. CDR1 and CDR2 (germline): SGHTA, FQGTGA. The junction had 10 bases not matched to a gene; V was cut back by 5 bases and J by 6 bases. The CDR3 contains 15 residues. This CDR3 is CASSDGQGRIAEAFF. CDR3 DNA: TGTGCCAGCAGCGACGGACAGGGGAGGATTGCTGAAGCTTTCTTT.

The chain links TRBV29-1 to TRBJ2-7, with 10 bases lining up with TRBD2. This CDR3 is 13 amino acids long. V was clipped by 4 bases and J by 6 bases; unmatched bases: 6. Germline V gene sequence: CDR1 SQVTM, CDR2 ANQGSEA. The CDR3 protein is CSVASGSFSEQYF. CDR3 sequence (DNA): TGCAGCGTTGCTAGCGGGAGCTTTTCCGAGCAGTACTTC.

The chain couples TRBV27 to TRBJ2-7; D is possibly TRBD2 (6 bases). The V end was cut by 4 bases, the J end by 2 bases, with 15 bases between. Germline CDR1 and CDR2: MNHEY and SMNVEV (reference sequence). The CDR3 loop spans 15 amino acids. The CDR3 nucleotides read TGTGCCAGCAGTTGGGGTCTTGGGGGGACCTACGAGCAGTACTTC. As protein: CASSWGLGGTYEQYF.

The chain employs TRBV29-1 and TRBJ2-5; 9 bases fit TRBD2. Unmatched junction bases numbered 13, after V lost 4 bases and J lost 1 base. The CDR3 has 17 amino acids. The germline V gene encodes CDR1 SQVTM and CDR2 ANQGSEA. CDR3 residues: CSVVGLAGRSGQETQYF. The CDR3 nucleotides are TGCAGCGTTGTGGGTCTAGCGGGAAGATCGGGCCAAGAGACCCAGTACTTC.

The chain's CDR3 is CASSLEAGKGSYEQYF. In DNA, the CDR3 is TGTGCCAGCAGCTTAGAGGCGGGTAAAGGAAGCTACGAGCAGTACTTC. This chain links TRBV7-9 with TRBJ2-7, with D maybe TRBD2 (5 bases). V lost 1 base and J lost 3, with 16 bases in between. This CDR3 contains 16 residues. Germline V gives CDR1 SEHNR, CDR2 FQNEAQ (reference sequence).

V is TRBV5-1 and J is TRBJ2-7; tentative D call: TRBD2 (6 bases). Germline CDR1 SGHRS, CDR2 YFSETQ. The CDR3 length is 14 residues. V lost 4 bases and J lost 2, with 13 bases in between. CDR3 residues: CASSRGARTYEQYF. The DNA of the CDR3 is TGCGCCAGCAGCCGCGGGGCCAGGACCTACGAGCAGTACTTC.

This rearrangement joins TRBV2 to TRBJ2-1; TRBD2 aligns across 10 bases. The ends lost 4 bases at V and 8 bases at J; junction bases unmatched: 5. The germline CDR1 and CDR2 sequences are SNHLY and FYNNEI. The CDR3 totals 14 residues. The CDR3 coding sequence is TGTGCCAGCAGTGTTCAGCGGGAGGGCCATGAGCAGTTCTTC. Translation: CASSVQREGHEQFF.

The J gene is TRBJ1-4, the V gene TRBV5-1; possibly TRBD1 for D (5 bases). Germline CDR1 SGHRS, CDR2 YFSETQ. Trimming shortened V by 2 bases and J by 7 bases, and 12 bases separated the two germline ends. CDR3 length: 14 amino acids. The CDR3 region is CASSFGQGGEKLFF. The CDR3 DNA sequence: TGCGCCAGCAGCTTTGGGCAGGGAGGTGAAAAACTGTTTTTT.

V is TRBV6-1 and J is TRBJ2-5; the match to TRBD1 covers 8 bases. The CDR3 loop spans 14 amino acids. Germline lookup yields CDR1 MNHNS and CDR2 SASEGT. The V and J ends lost 11 bases and 6 bases, in that order; junction bases with no gene match: 14. This chain's CDR3 is CASRRTGSQQTQYF. The CDR3 DNA is TGTGCCTCGAGGAGGACAGGGTCTCAACAGACCCAGTACTTC.